The clone carrying this TCR beta chain was found a few times. The target antigen is unknown. This record comes from a study of cytomegalovirus exposure and HLA in healthy donors. Study results and caveats: The CMV antigen specificity of a few CMV-associated chains was confirmed through in vitro analysis.

Using immunoSEQ multiplex PCR, the repertoire was profiled, and TCRdb retains in-frame clones only, with some absent. The sample shows about 170,000 clones, around 86% of them seen only once. CDR1 and CDR2 (germline): LNHNV, YYDKDF (reference sequence). V shed 0 bases and J shed 6 bases, with 6 bases lying between them. CDR3 length: 12 amino acids. V usage is TRBV15 and J usage is TRBJ2-7; D may be TRBD1 (6 bases). Specimen: PBMCs. The origin of this receptor is a man aged 18 to 29 in good health and CMV-seropositive. Here the CDR3 DNA reads TGTGCCACCAGCAGAGAAGGGGGCGAGCAGTACTTC. Translating it yields CATSREGGEQYF.